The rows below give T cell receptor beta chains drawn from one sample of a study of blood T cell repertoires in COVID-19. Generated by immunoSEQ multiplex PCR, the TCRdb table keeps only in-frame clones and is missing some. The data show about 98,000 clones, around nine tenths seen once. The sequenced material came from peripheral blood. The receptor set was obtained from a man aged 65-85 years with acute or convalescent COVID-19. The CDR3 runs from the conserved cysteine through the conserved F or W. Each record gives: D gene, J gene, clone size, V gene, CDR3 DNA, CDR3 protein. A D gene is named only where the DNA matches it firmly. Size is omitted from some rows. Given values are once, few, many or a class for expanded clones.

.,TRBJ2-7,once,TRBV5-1,TGCGCCAGCAGCCAACATCCCCCTACAGGCTCCGGTGGGCCCTACGAGCAGTACTTC,CASSQHPPTGSGGPYEQYF
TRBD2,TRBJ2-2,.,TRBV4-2,TGTGCCAGCAGCCGCGAGGCCGCGGGGGGTTTCACCGGGGAGCTGTTTTTT,CASSREAAGGFTGELFF
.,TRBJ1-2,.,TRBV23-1,TGCGCCAGCAGTCCCCCGAGCGGATACTATGGCTACACCTTC,CASSPPSGYYGYTF
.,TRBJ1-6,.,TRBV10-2,TGCGCCAGCAGTGAAAATCAGGACAGCAATTATAATTCACCCCTCCACTTT,CASSENQDSNYNSPLHF
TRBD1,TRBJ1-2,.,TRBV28,TGTGCCAGCAGTCCCTCGGGACAGGGGAGGTATGGCTACACCTTC,CASSPSGQGRYGYTF
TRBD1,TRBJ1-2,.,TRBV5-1,TGCGCCAGCAGCCGGGACAGGGGGGATCCCGCCTATGGCTACACCTTC,CASSRDRGDPAYGYTF
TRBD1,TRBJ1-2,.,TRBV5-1,TGCGCCAGCAGCTTGTCACCGGGACAGGGGGACTATGGCTACACCTTC,CASSLSPGQGDYGYTF
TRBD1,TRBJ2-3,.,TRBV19,TGTGCCAGTAGTACCCGAAGTGGACAGGGCAACACAGATACGCAGTATTTT,CASSTRSGQGNTDTQYF
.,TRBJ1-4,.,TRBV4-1,TGCGCCAGCAGCCCCATCGAGAGCAGGGCGGATGAAAAACTGTTTTTT,CASSPIESRADEKLFF
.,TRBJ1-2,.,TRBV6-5,TGTGCCAGCAGTTACTGGGGCCAGTCTTCCGCTACCTTC,CASSYWGQSSATF
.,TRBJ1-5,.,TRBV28,TGTGCCAGCATTACGGTGGGGAGAGGAGGTGGCAATCAGCCCCAGCATTTT,CASITVGRGGGNQPQHF
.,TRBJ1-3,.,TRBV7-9,TGTGCCAGCCGAGTCGGCTCTGGAAACACCATATATTTT,CASRVGSGNTIYF
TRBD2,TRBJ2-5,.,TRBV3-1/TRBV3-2,TGTGCCAGCAGCCAAGATGCACTAGCGGGGGTGCAAGAGACCCAGTACTTC,CASSQDALAGVQETQYF
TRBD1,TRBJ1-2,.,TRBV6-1,TGTGCCAGCAGTGAACAGGACAGGGGAGATGGCTACACCTTC,CASSEQDRGDGYTF
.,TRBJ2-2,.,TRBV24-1,TGTGCCACCAGTGACCCAGGCGGGGCGGGCACCGGGGAGCTGTTTTTT,CATSDPGGAGTGELFF
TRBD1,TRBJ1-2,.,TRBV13,TGTGCCAGCAGCTTAGGGGCAGGGGGCGGTAACTATGGCTACACCTTC,CASSLGAGGGNYGYTF
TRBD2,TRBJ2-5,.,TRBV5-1,TGCGCCAGCAGCTTGGGGACTAGCGGGGGGTTCTTCCAAGAGACCCAGTACTTC,CASSLGTSGGFFQETQYF
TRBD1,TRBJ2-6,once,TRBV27,TGTGCCAACTCCGGGACAGGGAGGCAAGCTGGGGCCAACGTCCTGACTTTC,CANSGTGRQAGANVLTF
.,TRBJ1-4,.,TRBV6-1,TGTGCCAGCAGTGAAAGCAGGGTCCGTAATGAAAAACTGTTTTTT,CASSESRVRNEKLFF
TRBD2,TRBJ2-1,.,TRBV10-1,TGCGCCAGCAGTGAGCTGCGGGGGGGCGATGAGCAGTTCTTC,CASSELRGGDEQFF
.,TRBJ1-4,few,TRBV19,TGTGCCAGTAGTATGTCCAGTGCTAATGAAAAACTGTTTTTT,CASSMSSANEKLFF
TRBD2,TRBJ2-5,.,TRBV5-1,TGCGCCAGCTTCTCCGCAGCGGGGGGTCAAGAGACCCAGTACTTC,CASFSAAGGQETQYF
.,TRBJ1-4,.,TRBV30,TGTGCCTGGAGTTCCGCTAGACGGTTGAATGAAAAACTGTTTTTT,CAWSSARRLNEKLFF
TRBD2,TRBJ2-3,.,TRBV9,TGTGCCAGCAGCGTAGGCGGGGGAAGCACAGATACGCAGTATTTT,CASSVGGGSTDTQYF
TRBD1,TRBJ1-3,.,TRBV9,TGTGCCAGCAGCCGAACCGGGACAGATGGAAACACCATATATTTT,CASSRTGTDGNTIYF
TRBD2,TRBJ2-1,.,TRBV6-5,TGTGCCAGCAATGGCGGGGGGTACAATGAGCAGTTCTTC,CASNGGGYNEQFF
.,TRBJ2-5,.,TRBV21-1,TGTGCCAGCAGCAAAGGTTTTGTAAGCTCCTCGGAGACCCAGTACTTC,CASSKGFVSSSETQYF
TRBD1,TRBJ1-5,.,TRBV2,TGTGCCAGCAGTGACGGGACAGCTAATCAGCCCCAGCATTTT,CASSDGTANQPQHF
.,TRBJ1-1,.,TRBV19,TGTGCCAGTAGTCAGGGTCGGGCGAACACTGAAGCTTTCTTT,CASSQGRANTEAFF
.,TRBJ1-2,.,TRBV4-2,TGTGCCAGCAGCCAAGATCCAGAAAACTATGGCTACACCTTC,CASSQDPENYGYTF
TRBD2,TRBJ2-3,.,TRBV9,TGTGCCAGCAGCGTAAATCAGCGGGGGAGCACAGATACGCAGTATTTT,CASSVNQRGSTDTQYF
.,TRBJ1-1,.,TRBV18,TGTGCCAGCTCACCACCGAACAAGAACACTGAAGCTTTCTTT,CASSPPNKNTEAFF
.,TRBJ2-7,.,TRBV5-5,TGTGCCAGCAGCTTGTTTTCGGGGAATGGGATTGTGAGCGAGCAGTACTTC,CASSLFSGNGIVSEQYF
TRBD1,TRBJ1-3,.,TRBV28,TGTGCCAGCAGGAGCGCTCAGGGGGCCCTCTCTGGAAACACCATATATTTT,CASRSAQGALSGNTIYF
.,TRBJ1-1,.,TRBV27,TGTGCCAGCAGAAGGGAAAGGGGGACAAACTCTCAAGCTTTCTTT,CASRRERGTNSQAFF
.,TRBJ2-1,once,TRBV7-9,TGTGCCAGCAGCTTAATCGACAGAGCGCGGAGCTCCTACAATGAGCAGTTCTTC,CASSLIDRARSSYNEQFF
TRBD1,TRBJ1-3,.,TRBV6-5,TGTGCCAGCAGTTCACAGGGACAGAGTGGGAACACCATATATTTT,CASSSQGQSGNTIYF
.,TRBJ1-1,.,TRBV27,TGTGCCAGCAGCTCTCACGGGACAAAAGCCACTGAAGCTTTCTTT,CASSSHGTKATEAFF
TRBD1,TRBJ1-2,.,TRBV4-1,TGCGCCAGCAGCCACGTGACAGGGGAAGACTATGGCTACACCTTC,CASSHVTGEDYGYTF
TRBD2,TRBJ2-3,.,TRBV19,TGTGCCAGTAGTATGTTGGCTAGCGGGGCCCCGGGGAGTACGCAGTATTTT,CASSMLASGAPGSTQYF
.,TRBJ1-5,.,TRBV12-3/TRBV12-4,TGTGCCAGCAGTTTGGAGCGGCAGCCCCAGCATTTT,CASSLERQPQHF
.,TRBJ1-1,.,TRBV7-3,TGTGCCAGCAGCCCTAGACAGATTCCCACTGAAGCTTTCTTT,CASSPRQIPTEAFF